This TCR beta chain was observed in a study of cytomegalovirus exposure and HLA in healthy donors. CMV serostatus was not recorded for this donor. As to this clone: Its antigen is still unknown. Germline and junction disagree at one end, which may indicate a read error.

Study findings and constraints: Within a later analysis, the majority of CMV-associated TCR beta chains appeared HLA-restricted.

Per the germline V gene, CDR1 is MNHNS and CDR2 is SASEGT. The CDR3 covers 14 residues. PCR employed 60 Vbeta and 13 Jbeta primers. The table came from immunoSEQ multiplex PCR; TCRdb's copy has only in-frame clones and leaves some out. Of about 43,000 clones listed, around 60% are singletons. The source is a human donor in good health. The chain combines TRBV6-1 with TRBJ1-5; TRBD1 might be the D (6 bases). Material: PBMCs. CDR3 in amino acids: CASSEVGGYQPQHF. The CDR3 DNA reads as TGTGCCAGCAGCGAAGTAGGGGGTTATCAGCCCCAGCATTTT.